Below, 25 T cell receptor beta chains from the same sample are listed, as sequenced in a study of cytomegalovirus exposure and HLA in healthy donors. The PCR made use of 60 Vbeta and 13 Jbeta primers. This table comes from immunoSEQ multiplex PCR, and its TCRdb copy is limited to in-frame clones, with some not included. The sample has about 130,000 clones; over 60% are singletons. What was sequenced was PBMCs. The receptors come from a human donor in good health.

This clone has only one observation. The genes are TRBV5-5 and TRBJ2-3, with D possibly TRBD2 on 5 matching bases. Germline V CDR1 and CDR2: SGHKS, YYEKEE (reference sequence). The CDR3 totals 15 residues. V was trimmed by 0 bases and J by 1 base, leaving 9 bases between them. The CDR3 sequence: CASSLEDWGTDTQYF. In nucleotides, the CDR3 is TGTGCCAGCAGCTTGGAGGACTGGGGCACAGATACGCAGTATTTT.

The J gene is TRBJ2-2, the V gene TRBV2, with TRBD2 identical over 14 bases. The trim removed 6 bases at V and 5 bases at J, leaving 8 bases unmatched. CDR1 and CDR2 (germline): SNHLY, FYNNEI. The CDR3 has 17 residues. The CDR3 region is CASRPGTSGSGTGELFF. In DNA, the CDR3 is TGTGCCAGCAGGCCTGGGACTAGCGGGAGTGGAACCGGGGAGCTGTTTTTT. Full variable domain (missing parts from reference TRBV2 and TRBJ2-2): EPEVTQTPSHQVTQMGQEVILRCVPISNHLYFYWYRQILGQKVEFLVSFYNNEISEKSEIFDDQFSVERPDGSNFTLKIRSTKLEDSAMYFCASRPGTSGSGTGELFFGEGSRLTVL.

The chain couples TRBV14 to TRBJ2-7; D not resolved. Germline lookup yields CDR1 SGHDN and CDR2 FVKESK. V was shortened by 2 bases and J by 3 bases, with 14 bases between the two germline ends. This CDR3 comprises 15 residues. CDR3 sequence reads: CASSQRNSPLYEQYF. DNA of the CDR3: TGTGCCAGCAGCCAAAGAAACAGTCCCCTCTACGAGCAGTACTTC.

The chain couples TRBV5-1 to TRBJ1-2; a weak D match, TRBD1 (5 bases). In germline, CDR1 is SGHRS, CDR2 YFSETQ. The length of the CDR3 is 16 residues. The V gene lost 5 bases and the J gene lost 1 base, with 18 bases spanning the gap. The CDR3 region has the DNA TGCGCCAGCAGGCCACTAAACCCGGGACTTAACTATGGCTACACCTTC. Its translation is CASRPLNPGLNYGYTF.

This clone was seen a few times. The rearrangement uses TRBV2 and TRBJ1-4; 8 bases agree with TRBD1. The V gene's germline CDR1 is SNHLY and CDR2 FYNNEI. The CDR3 length is 12 residues. The J segment lost 8 bases and the V segment lost 6 bases, leaving 2 bases of the junction unmatched. The CDR3 is CASRRDREKLFF. CDR3 nucleotides: TGTGCCAGCAGGAGGGACAGGGAAAAACTGTTTTTT.

Here the CDR3 reads CASSLLAGVYEQYF. The DNA of the CDR3 is TGTGCCAGCAGCTTACTAGCGGGGGTCTACGAGCAGTACTTC. The gene calls are TRBV7-3 and TRBJ2-7; 10 bases map to TRBD2. There are 14 residues in the CDR3. Looked up from germline, CDR1 is SGHTA and CDR2 is FQGTGA. After removal of 2 bases from V and 3 bases from J, the junction contained 1 base not matched to a gene. Looking up the rest from reference TRBV7-3 and TRBJ2-7 gives the full variable domain: GAGVSQTPSNKVTEKGKYVELRCDPISGHTALYWYRQSLGQGPEFLIYFQGTGAADDSGLPNDRFFAVRPEGSVSTLKIQRTERGDSAVYLCASSLLAGVYEQYFGPGTRLTVT.

Points on this clone: At one end, the junction sequence differs from germline, possibly due to a read error. The chain is built from TRBV5-4 and TRBJ1-2; possible D gene TRBD1, 5 bases. Germline values: CDR1 SGHNT, CDR2 YYREEE (reference sequence). The CDR3 has 15 amino acids. CDR3 residues: CTSSLGVRKEAGYTF. For the CDR3, the DNA is TGTACCAGCAGCTTGGGGGTGCGGAAAGAGGCTGGCTACACCTTC.

This chain links TRBV30 with TRBJ2-4; 9 bases are a match to TRBD1. CDR3 length: 14 amino acids. CDR1 is GTSNPN, CDR2 SVGIG, per germline (reference sequence). V lost 4 bases to trimming and J lost 6 bases; unmatched junction nucleotides: 7. The CDR3 sequence: CAWTRQGVANIQYF. The CDR3, as DNA: TGTGCCTGGACTAGACAGGGGGTCGCAAACATTCAGTACTTC.

This rearrangement joins TRBV5-1 to TRBJ1-1; D gene uncertain. Germline lookup yields CDR1 SGHRS and CDR2 YFSETQ. This CDR3 is built from 15 residues. Trimming stripped 0 bases from V and 2 bases from J, with 11 bases between. The CDR3 is CASSLDPHSNTEAFF. The CDR3, as DNA: TGCGCCAGCAGCTTGGATCCTCACAGCAACACTGAAGCTTTCTTT. Together with reference TRBV5-1 and TRBJ1-1, the CDR3 gives the full variable domain: KAGVTQTPRYLIKTRGQQVTLSCSPISGHRSVSWYQQTPGQGLQFLFEYFSETQRNKGNFPGRFSGRQFSNSRSEMNVSTLELGDSALYLCASSLDPHSNTEAFFGQGTRLTVV.

This clone occurred once. The chain couples TRBV9 to TRBJ1-1; D is unclear. Looked up from germline, CDR1 is SGDLS and CDR2 is YYNGEE. The CDR3 extends over 15 amino acids. V was trimmed by 0 bases and J by 1 base, leaving 10 bases between them. CDR3 sequence reads: CASSVGSLGNTEAFF. CDR3 nucleotide sequence: TGTGCCAGCAGCGTAGGTTCCCTAGGGAACACTGAAGCTTTCTTT.

The chain uses TRBV27 and TRBJ1-2; D might be TRBD1 (6 bases). The germline V gene has CDR1 MNHEY and CDR2 SMNVEV (reference sequence). Between the trimmed V and J ends, which lost 5 bases and 7 bases, there was a span of 17 bases. The CDR3 totals 14 residues. The CDR3 DNA is TGTGCCAGCAGTCCCCTACAGGGCCGGAGTGGCTACACCTTC. This translates into CASSPLQGRSGYTF.

This clone has only one observation. A much larger clone lies one base from this, so it may be a read error. No conserved phenylalanine or tryptophan is present at the end of the CDR3, so a read error is the likely explanation. V usage is TRBV6-5 and J usage is TRBJ2-7; the match to TRBD1 covers 7 bases. Trimming cost V 3 bases and J 9 bases; bases outside gene matches: 14. This CDR3 has 15 amino acids. The germline gives CDR1 MNHEY, CDR2 SVGAGI. The DNA of the CDR3 is TGTGCCAGCAGTTATGGCCCGAACAGGGGTGTCGGGCAGTACCTC. Its translation: CASSYGPNRGVGQYL.

The chain couples TRBV7-9 to TRBJ2-1, with 10 bases identical to TRBD2. The CDR3 is 15 residues long. Germline V lookup: CDR1 SEHNR, CDR2 FQNEAQ (reference sequence). The V segment lost 1 base and the J segment 6 bases; nucleotides outside the gene matches: 3. The CDR3 here is CASSLVPSGSNEQFF. The CDR3 DNA follows: TGTGCCAGCAGCTTAGTTCCTAGCGGGAGCAATGAGCAGTTCTTC.

The chain links TRBV19 to TRBJ2-7; a possible D gene is TRBD1 (5 bases). This CDR3 has 16 amino acids. The V gene lost 2 bases and the J gene lost 10 bases, with 24 bases spanning the gap. Germline CDR1 LNHDA, CDR2 SQIVND (reference sequence). DNA for the CDR3: TGTGCCAGTAGTATAAAGACAGCCCTTAACCCTGCTAGACAGTACTTC. As protein: CASSIKTALNPARQYF.

The chain uses TRBV7-9 and TRBJ2-3; 7 bases line up with TRBD2. This CDR3 comprises 15 residues. The germline CDR1 and CDR2 sequences are SEHNR and FQNEAQ (reference sequence). The J segment lost 4 bases and the V segment lost 3 bases, leaving 7 bases of the junction unmatched. CDR3 nucleotide sequence: TGTGCCAGCAGCTTGGGAGGGAACGGCGCAGATACGCAGTATTTT. It encodes CASSLGGNGADTQYF.

The V call is TRBV27, the J call TRBJ2-7, with D hard to call. The ends were cut back, 3 bases at V and 2 bases at J, with 8 bases in the middle. Germline assignment: CDR1 MNHEY and CDR2 SMNVEV (reference sequence). This CDR3 has 13 amino acids. CDR3 DNA sequence: TGTGCCAGCAGTTTCCAGATTGCCTACGAGCAGTACTTC. Its translation: CASSFQIAYEQYF.

Details on this clone: Within the sample, other DNA sequences also encode this same CDR3. V usage is TRBV6-4 and J usage is TRBJ2-3; tentatively, D is TRBD2 (5 bases). From germline, CDR1 is MRHNA and CDR2 SNTAGT. The V and J ends lost 5 bases and 2 bases respectively, with 8 bases between them. This CDR3 has 13 residues. CDR3 loop: CASSSGSTDTQYF. The CDR3 DNA reads TGTGCCAGCAGTAGCGGTTCCACAGATACGCAGTATTTT.

This chain connects TRBV25-1 to TRBJ1-1; 8 bases fit TRBD1. Looked up from germline, CDR1 is MGHDK and CDR2 is SYGVNS. The CDR3 sequence is 13 residues long. V shed 8 bases, J shed 4 bases, and the junction held 6 bases outside the gene matches. CDR3 DNA: TGTGCCAGCCAGGGGGCGCGGGGCACTGAAGCTTTCTTT. Protein sequence: CASQGARGTEAFF.

The J gene is TRBJ1-3, the V gene TRBV11-2, with TRBD1 matching 11 bases. The V gene end was trimmed by 7 bases and the J gene end by 0 bases; junction bases not matched to a gene: 8. The CDR3 consists of 17 residues. CDR1 is SGHAT and CDR2 is FQNNGV in the germline V gene. CDR3 nucleotide sequence: TGTGCCAGCACCCCAGGGACAGGGGGTTACTCTGGAAACACCATATATTTT. Its translation is CASTPGTGGYSGNTIYF.

This clone has a handful of counts. The chain links TRBV2 to TRBJ1-1; D is undetermined. V was cut by 6 bases and J by 5 bases, with 16 bases left in between. CDR1 and CDR2 from the germline V gene are SNHLY and FYNNEI. The CDR3 is 14 amino acids. CDR3 DNA: TGTGCCAGCAGCATGACTCCGGGAGGAACTGAAGCTTTCTTT. It codes for CASSMTPGGTEAFF.

The V call is TRBV16, the J call TRBJ1-5; D may be TRBD1 (6 bases). CDR3 length: 14 residues. The V end was cut by 0 bases, the J end by 7 bases, with 10 bases between. Per the germline V gene, CDR1 is KGHSY and CDR2 is FQNENV. The CDR3 here is CASSQSIQGQPQHF. In nucleotides, the CDR3 is TGTGCCAGCAGCCAATCCATACAGGGCCAGCCCCAGCATTTT.

The gene calls are TRBV6-5 and TRBJ1-1; 12 bases align to TRBD1. There are 14 residues in the CDR3. Germline trimming cut 6 bases from V and 6 bases from J; bases unmatched to any gene: 5. Germline V CDR1 and CDR2: MNHEY, SVGAGI. The CDR3 protein is CASRGGQGAPEAFF. In nucleotides, the CDR3 is TGTGCCAGCAGGGGGGGACAGGGGGCCCCTGAAGCTTTCTTT.

The chain couples TRBV6-5 to TRBJ1-1; TRBD1 might be the D (5 bases). V was pared by 6 bases and J by 4 bases, with 12 bases between. The length of the CDR3 is 13 residues. Germline CDR1 MNHEY, CDR2 SVGAGI. In DNA form, the CDR3 reads TGTGCCAGCAGACCCAGGGTATCCACTGAAGCTTTCTTT. It is translated as CASRPRVSTEAFF.

The chain recombines TRBV5-1 with TRBJ1-3; 7 bases fit TRBD1. The length of the CDR3 is 19 residues. Germline V gene lookup returns CDR1 SGHRS and CDR2 YFSETQ. V lost 4 bases and J lost 2; bases outside the gene matches: 18. In DNA form, the CDR3 reads TGCGCCAGCAGCCTAAGATCCGGGACAGCATTAAGCCCTGGAAACACCATATATTTT. Translating it yields CASSLRSGTALSPGNTIYF.

The rearrangement links TRBV5-4 to TRBJ2-1, with TRBD2 identical over 8 bases. The V gene end was trimmed by 4 bases and the J gene end by 0 bases; junction bases not matched to a gene: 6. Per germline, CDR1 SGHNT and CDR2 YYREEE (reference sequence). The CDR3 length is 16 residues. The CDR3 loop reads CASSAELAASYNEQFF. CDR3 bases: TGTGCCAGCAGCGCCGAACTAGCGGCCTCCTACAATGAGCAGTTCTTC.